This passage covers 23 T cell receptor beta chains from one sample sequenced in a study of blood T cell repertoires in COVID-19. TCRdb's copy holds only in-frame clones and misses some; the assay was immunoSEQ multiplex PCR. The table has 270,000 or so clones, 81% seen once. The sequenced material came from peripheral blood. The source of these receptors is a woman in her fifties or sixties with active or convalescent COVID-19.

This clone was seen only a few times. The gene calls are TRBV7-2 and TRBJ1-4, with D perhaps TRBD1 (6 bases). The CDR3 spans 15 residues. CDR1 is SGHTA and CDR2 is FQGNSA in the germline V gene. The V end was cut by 1 base, the J end by 3 bases, with 9 bases between. The CDR3 coding sequence is TGTGCCAGCAGCTTAGTGACAGGCTCTAATGAAAAACTGTTTTTT. Protein: CASSLVTGSNEKLFF.

The DNA of the CDR3 is TGCGCCAGCAGCCAAGATCGAGGAATCTTAGGAGAGACCCAGTACTTC. Amino acids: CASSQDRGILGETQYF. The chain has TRBV4-1 and TRBJ2-5; D is ambiguous. This CDR3 is 16 amino acids long. Between the trimmed V and J ends, which lost 0 bases and 4 bases, there was a span of 15 bases. In germline, CDR1 is MGHRA, CDR2 YSYEKL.

The chain has TRBV7-2 and TRBJ2-5, with D perhaps TRBD2 (5 bases). Germline CDR1 and CDR2: SGHTA and FQGNSA. This CDR3 comprises 14 residues. V shed 8 bases and J shed 1 base, with 14 bases lying between them. The CDR3 protein is CASARGRGQETQYF. As DNA, the CDR3 is TGTGCCAGCGCGAGAGGACGGGGCCAAGAGACCCAGTACTTC.

The chain carries TRBV11-2 and TRBJ1-2; D is uncertain. Germline values: CDR1 SGHAT, CDR2 FQNNGV. The CDR3 has 15 amino acids. V lost 4 bases and J 6 bases, leaving 18 bases between the germline ends. The DNA of the CDR3 is TGTGCCAGCAGCTGGTCCCGGGTGCCGAACGATGGCTACACCTTC. It translates to CASSWSRVPNDGYTF.

The genes are TRBV19 and TRBJ2-1, with 7 bases that match TRBD1. Unmatched junction bases numbered 6, after V lost 4 bases and J lost 6 bases. Germline V CDR1 and CDR2: LNHDA, SQIVND (reference sequence). This CDR3 is built from 14 residues. The CDR3 DNA follows: TGTGCCAGTAGTACACGGGACAGACCCAATGAGCAGTTCTTC. Translation: CASSTRDRPNEQFF. The complete variable domain, with remaining parts taken from reference TRBV19 and TRBJ2-1, reads DGGITQSPKYLFRKEGQNVTLSCEQNLNHDAMYWYRQDPGQGLRLIYYSQIVNDFQKGDIAEGYSVSREKKESFPLTVTSAQKNPTAFYLCASSTRDRPNEQFFGPGTRLTVL.

The V and J genes are TRBV7-8 and TRBJ1-1; 8 bases align to TRBD1. V lost 5 bases and J lost 4; bases outside the gene matches: 12. The CDR3 contains 16 residues. Germline CDR1 reads SGHVS; CDR2 reads FQNEAQ. Here the CDR3 DNA reads TGTGCCAGCAGCACCTCCTCCACAGGGGGAGGCACTGAAGCTTTCTTT. As protein: CASSTSSTGGGTEAFF. Full variable domain (remainder filled in from reference TRBV7-8 and TRBJ1-1): GAGVSQSPRYKVAKRGQDVALRCDPISGHVSLFWYQQALGQGPEFLTYFQNEAQLDKSGLPSDRFFAERPEGSVSTLKIQRTQQEDSAVYLCASSTSSTGGGTEAFFGQGTRLTVV.

J is TRBJ2-3 and V is TRBV5-4; 8 bases line up with TRBD2. V dropped 3 bases and J dropped 6; count of bases not matched to a gene: 15. Germline lookup yields CDR1 SGHNT and CDR2 YYREEE (reference sequence). The CDR3 has 17 amino acids. The CDR3, as DNA: TGTGCCAGCAGCTCTCCTAGCGGGCCCGCTAGGGGGGATACGCAGTATTTT. Residues: CASSSPSGPARGDTQYF.

The gene calls are TRBV7-9 and TRBJ1-5, with no clear D. The V and J ends lost 1 base and 10 bases respectively, with 8 bases between them. CDR1 and CDR2 from the germline V gene are SEHNR and FQNEAQ (reference sequence). This CDR3 has 12 residues. This CDR3 is CASSLGQKPQHF. CDR3 in DNA: TGTGCCAGCAGCTTAGGGCAGAAACCCCAGCATTTT.

The genes are TRBV3-1 (or the pseudogene TRBV3-2) and TRBJ2-7, with 7 positions matching TRBD1. CDR3 length equals 17 residues. Trimming at V came to 3 bases and at J to 2 bases, leaving 13 bases not matched to a gene. CDR1 and CDR2 (germline): LGHDT, YNNKEL (reference sequence). CDR3 nucleotide sequence: TGTGCCAGCAGCCAGCTACTCGGGACAGTTCAACCCTACGAGCAGTACTTC. This gives the protein CASSQLLGTVQPYEQYF.

This chain links TRBV5-1 with TRBJ2-4; TRBD2 matches 14 bases. The J segment lost 6 bases and the V segment lost 3 bases, leaving 17 bases of the junction unmatched. This CDR3 region has 20 residues. Germline CDR1 reads SGHRS; CDR2 reads YFSETQ. The CDR3 loop is CASSWTGTSGGNHGGNIQYF. DNA for the CDR3: TGCGCCAGCAGCTGGACGGGGACTAGCGGGGGTAATCATGGAGGAAACATTCAGTACTTC.

This clone was seen a handful of times. The chain combines TRBV19 with TRBJ1-2; D call uncertain. The CDR3 extends over 13 amino acids. V gave up 7 bases and J gave up 2 bases, with 11 bases separating them. Germline CDR1 is LNHDA and CDR2 is SQIVND (reference sequence). CDR3: CASTLTGNYGYTF. The CDR3 region has the DNA TGTGCCAGTACTCTGACGGGGAACTATGGCTACACCTTC.

The chain links TRBV21-1 to TRBJ1-1; TRBD1 is taken as the D call from the table, unchecked against the DNA. TRBV21-1 is a documented pseudogene. This CDR3 has 14 residues. The chain's CDR3 is CASRHRGPAPEAFF. CDR3 nucleotide sequence: TGTGCCAGCAGGCACAGGGGGCCCGCACCTGAAGCTTTCTTT.

This clone was seen once. This chain joins TRBV5-1 and TRBJ2-3, with 7 bases matching TRBD2. Germline CDR1 and CDR2: SGHRS and YFSETQ. V lost 4 bases, J lost 3 bases, and 11 bases stayed unmatched. The CDR3 sequence is 16 residues long. CDR3 sequence (DNA): TGCGCCAGCAGCACCAGCCCCGGGGAGGGAACAGATACGCAGTATTTT. Translating it yields CASSTSPGEGTDTQYF.

The chain uses TRBV9 and TRBJ1-4; no clear D gene. V gave up 0 bases and J gave up 8 bases, with 11 bases separating them. This CDR3 comprises 14 residues. Germline-derived CDR1 and CDR2 are SGDLS and YYNGEE. CDR3 residues: CASSVGVGDEKLFF. CDR3 nucleotides: TGTGCCAGCAGCGTAGGTGTGGGAGACGAAAAACTGTTTTTT.

The J gene is TRBJ2-1, the V gene TRBV7-9; 12 bases align to TRBD2. With V trimmed by 2 bases and J by 4 bases, 9 bases remained unmatched. The germline V gene has CDR1 SEHNR and CDR2 FQNEAQ (reference sequence). CDR3 length: 18 residues. The CDR3 region is CASSLRPTGTSGYNEQFF. The CDR3 nucleotides are TGTGCCAGCAGCTTAAGACCTACCGGGACTAGCGGGTACAATGAGCAGTTCTTC.

In its sample, this clone was seen once. The gene calls are TRBV19 and TRBJ1-1, with D possibly being TRBD1 (6 bases). Germline loops: CDR1 LNHDA, CDR2 SQIVND (reference sequence). Trimming cost V 3 bases and J 3 bases, with 20 bases left between them. CDR3 length: 17 amino acids. The CDR3 bases are TGTGCCAGTAGTATGAACCAGGGGTATGACGTTTACACTGAAGCTTTCTTT. Encoded protein: CASSMNQGYDVYTEAFF.

The rearrangement joins TRBV5-4 to TRBJ2-2; 14 positions agree with TRBD2. Germline CDR1 reads SGHNT; CDR2 reads YYREEE (reference sequence). There are 16 residues in the CDR3. Trimming took 4 bases from V and 5 from J; bases not matched to a gene: 4. Written as DNA, the CDR3 is TGTGCCAGCAGCCCTGGGACTAGCGGGGGAACCGGGGAGCTGTTTTTT. It encodes CASSPGTSGGTGELFF. Using reference TRBV5-4 and TRBJ2-2 for the parts outside the CDR3, the full variable domain is ETGVTQSPTHLIKTRGQQVTLRCSSQSGHNTVSWYQQALGQGPQFIFQYYREEENGRGNFPPRFSGLQFPNYSSELNVNALELDDSALYLCASSPGTSGGTGELFFGEGSRLTVL.

The gene calls are TRBV29-1 and TRBJ1-5; D ambiguous. This CDR3 has 12 residues. V lost 4 bases and J 5 bases, leaving 9 bases between the germline ends. Germline CDR1 reads SQVTM; CDR2 reads ANQGSEA. CDR3 DNA: TGCAGCGTTGTCGGCAGCGATCAGCCCCAGCATTTT. Translated, it gives CSVVGSDQPQHF.

This clone turned up a few times. V gene TRBV2 combines with J gene TRBJ1-2; D perhaps matches TRBD1 (5 bases). Germline V gene data show CDR1 as SNHLY and CDR2 as FYNNEI. The CDR3 runs 12 residues. V was trimmed by 7 bases and J by 8 bases, leaving 14 bases between them. The CDR3 sequence is CASTLGRDGYTF. CDR3 sequence (DNA): TGTGCCAGCACTCTGGGGAGGGACGGCTACACCTTC.

The CDR3 DNA follows: TGTGCCAGCAGGAATCACAGGGACACTGAAGCTTTCTTT. This sequence encodes CASRNHRDTEAFF. The V gene is TRBV6-4, the J gene TRBJ1-1, with D perhaps matching TRBD1 (6 bases). The V end lost 6 bases, the J end lost 3 bases, and 11 bases lay between the germline ends. The V gene's germline CDR1 is MRHNA and CDR2 SNTAGT. CDR3 length: 13 amino acids.

The chain employs TRBV5-1 and TRBJ1-4; D may be TRBD1 (6 bases). The CDR3 consists of 18 residues. Germline CDR1 reads SGHRS; CDR2 reads YFSETQ. V was shortened by 4 bases and J by 4 bases, with 23 bases between the two germline ends. In nucleotides, the CDR3 is TGCGCCAGCAGCCCGGCCAGCAGGGGCGGATTTGGTAATGAAAAACTGTTTTTT. Residues: CASSPASRGGFGNEKLFF.

The chain recombines TRBV12-3 or TRBV12-4 with TRBJ1-1; 11 bases fit TRBD1. The CDR3 is made up of 13 amino acids. The V segment lost 6 bases and the J segment 7 bases; nucleotides outside the gene matches: 4. CDR3 bases: TGTGCCAGCAGCATCGGGACAGGGGGTGAAGCTTTCTTT. It codes for CASSIGTGGEAFF.

V and J are TRBV3-1 (or the pseudogene TRBV3-2) and TRBJ1-2; D gene ambiguous. Germline CDR1 and CDR2: LGHDT and YNNKEL (reference sequence). The CDR3 is 14 amino acids. The germline V and J ends were trimmed by 2 bases and 0 bases, with 7 bases remaining between them. CDR3 nucleotide sequence: TGTGCCAGCAGCCAACTTAGAGCTAACTATGGCTACACCTTC. As protein: CASSQLRANYGYTF.